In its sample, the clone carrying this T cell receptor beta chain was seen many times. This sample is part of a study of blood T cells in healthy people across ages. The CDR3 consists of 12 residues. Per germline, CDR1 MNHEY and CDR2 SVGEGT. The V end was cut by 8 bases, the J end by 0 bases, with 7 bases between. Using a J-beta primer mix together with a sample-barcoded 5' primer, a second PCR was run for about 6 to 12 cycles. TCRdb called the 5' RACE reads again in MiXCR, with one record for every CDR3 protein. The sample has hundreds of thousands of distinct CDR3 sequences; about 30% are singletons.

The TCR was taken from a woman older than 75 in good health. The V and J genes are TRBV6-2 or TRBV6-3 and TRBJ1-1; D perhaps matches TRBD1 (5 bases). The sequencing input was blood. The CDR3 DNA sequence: TGTGCCAGCGGGACCGTGAACACTGAAGCTTTCTTT. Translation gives CASGTVNTEAFF.